This TCR beta chain is drawn from a study of CD8+ T cells in alopecia areata (dated by TCRdb to 2016 to 2018). For the study in its entirety: The treated patients took part in an open-label pilot trial in which moderate-to-severe alopecia areata was treated with oral tofacitinib at 5 to 10 mg twice daily. Patients stayed on tofacitinib for 6 to 18 months and then had 6 months of follow-up off drug so that delayed response and recurrence could be assessed. Disease severity in treated patients was measured with the SALT score, which quantifies the percentage of affected scalp surface area. The study used high-throughput TCRbeta sequencing to examine T cell clonal expansion in alopecia areata, in both the C3H/HeJ mouse model and human patients. On the human side, TCRbeta sequencing was run on scalp tissue and on sorted CD4+ and CD8+ peripheral blood T cells from healthy controls and from alopecia areata patients with either patchy or totalis/universalis disease. Biopsies were taken from tofacitinib-treated patients at baseline and again at 4 and 24 weeks into treatment, and several of those patients also had a later scalp biopsy. Scalp clonality was compared across normal scalp (n=4), patchy alopecia areata scalp (n=8), and alopecia totalis/universalis scalp (n=8). RNA was obtained with the PAXgene miRNA kit for fixed scalp, the miRNeasy kit for PBMCs, and the RNeasy kit for mouse skin. TCRbeta CDR3 regions were amplified by immunoSEQ multiplex PCR with 35 Vbeta forward and 13 Jbeta reverse primers. What the work shows at the level of the full study, not this receptor alone: Many expanded lesional clones were found to persist in scalp and blood during tofacitinib treatment, and relapse after treatment cessation may be partly explained by this persistence. Scalp TCR repertoire analysis is complicated because resident alphabeta T cells in normal human skin are also sequenced, whereas mouse skin is dominated by gammadelta T cells. Tofacitinib significantly lowered scalp clonality and the number of expanded CD8+ clones among the top 100 scalp clones. Because the treated cohort was small and had just a single nonresponder, larger studies are needed to establish links between baseline CD8+ expansion and response. Lesional scalp, especially in alopecia totalis/universalis, showed higher clonality and more expanded CD8+ clones than normal scalp, suggesting antigenic drive. Compared with mice, TCR sequences shared between patients were less clear, possibly partly because of HLA diversity across the patient population.

From cysteine to phenylalanine, the CDR3 is 11 amino acids long. Kept here is only the CDR3 DNA, which spans 33 bases and is read in frame from base 1. V is pared back by 4 bases and J by 6 bases, with 4 bases lying between the germline termini. CDR1 and CDR2 (SEHNR, FQNEAQ) derive from the germline V gene (reference sequence). On this clone itself: This clone's antigen is unknown. Base qualities are not at hand, and no much larger clone is one base apart.

Reading the label with the study, this specimen's time point is: four to five weeks on oral tofacitinib. Sample treatment or condition, as interpreted from the label and publication: oral pan-JAK inhibitor, 5-10 mg twice daily. Peripheral blood and lesional scalp punch biopsies were obtained from patients with alopecia areata. PBMCs were isolated by density centrifugation and stained for CD3, CD4 and CD8, and CD4+ and CD8+ T cells were sorted on a FACSAria. Libraries were prepared through the immunoSEQ multiplex PCR assay. For TCR sequencing, RNA was extracted from every sample and reverse transcribed into cDNA to serve as template. SuperScript III was used to make first-strand cDNA, primed with a 2:1 mix of oligo-dT and random hexamers. A synthetic immune receptor repertoire was used to gauge amplification bias, and whatever bias remained was removed computationally. The study's own analysis went as follows. Raw reads were preprocessed to remove errors, and CDR3 was defined according to IMGT conventions as the region from the conserved cysteine to phenylalanine. Clonality was computed by normalizing Shannon entropy by log2 of the number of productive unique TCRs and subtracting the result from 1. Scalp TCRbeta sequences were cross-referenced with sorted blood CD4 and CD8 repertoires so that the CD4 or CD8 identity of scalp clones could be inferred. TCRdb carries this immuneACCESS record with in-frame sequences only. Its versions omit some clonotypes, under half of them owing to an unresolved V gene in the studies checked, with the rest unexplained. V, J and clone size are taken as reported in that table, and D and trimming were inferred from the DNA itself. This sample has more than 90,000 clones in its table, and about 64% of those were observed once. The ten largest clones capture roughly a sixth of the sample.

This clonotype was sampled from a human donor with alopecia areata. The sequence is built from TRBV7-9 and TRBJ2-1, with the identity of the D gene unclear. This specimen consisted of CD8+ T cells sorted from blood, obtained at week 4, from a patient treated with tofacitinib. DNA sequence: TGTGCCAGCAGCTCGTCCAATGAGCAGTTCTTC. It specifies CASSSSNEQFF.